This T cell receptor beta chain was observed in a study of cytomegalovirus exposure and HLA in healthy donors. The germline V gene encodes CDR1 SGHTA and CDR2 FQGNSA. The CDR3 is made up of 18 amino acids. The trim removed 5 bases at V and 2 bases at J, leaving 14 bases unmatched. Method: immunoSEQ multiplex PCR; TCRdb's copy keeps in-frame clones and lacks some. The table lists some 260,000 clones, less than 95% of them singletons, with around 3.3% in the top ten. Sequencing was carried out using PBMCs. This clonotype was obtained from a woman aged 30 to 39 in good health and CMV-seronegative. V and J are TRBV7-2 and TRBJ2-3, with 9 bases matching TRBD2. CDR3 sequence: CASSPILGGRGPTDTQYF. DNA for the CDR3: TGTGCCAGCAGCCCGATTTTGGGCGGGAGGGGCCCCACAGATACGCAGTATTTT. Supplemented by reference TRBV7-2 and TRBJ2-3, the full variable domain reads GAGVSQSPSNKVTEKGKDVELRCDPISGHTALYWYRQSLGQGLEFLIYFQGNSAPDKSGLPSDRFSAERTGGSVSTLTIQRTQQEDSAVYLCASSPILGGRGPTDTQYFGPGTRLTVL.